A single sample is the source of the 9 T cell receptor beta chains below, sequenced in a study of beta chain features in type 1 diabetes. Points from the study as a whole: People with Type 1 diabetes carried modestly yet significantly shorter TCRB CDR3s in all four CD4+ subsets.

Their antigens remain unidentified. Expressed TCRB transcripts were sequenced, since all the RNA that had been isolated was reverse transcribed. Clones were read by immunoSEQ multiplex PCR, and TCRdb kept only the in-frame ones, dropping some. The sample contains 300,000 to 400,000 clones, roughly 8.8% of which appear only once. The specimen sequenced was central memory CD4+ T cells from blood. Every receptor here comes from a man aged 30-40 years with type 1 diabetes.

This chain links TRBV7-8 with TRBJ2-1; 7 positions agree with TRBD2. V lost 3 bases to trimming and J lost 1 base; unmatched junction nucleotides: 18. This CDR3 region has 20 residues. The germline CDR1 and CDR2 sequences are SGHVS and FQNEAQ. In DNA form, the CDR3 reads TGTGCCAGCAGCTTGGGTGGTCGGCTAGCGGAGGGAGGGTCCTACAATGAGCAGTTCTTC. Protein: CASSLGGRLAEGGSYNEQFF.

CDR3 nucleotides: TGCGCCAGCAGCTTGGGACAGGAAGTCGATGGCTACACCTTC. Protein: CASSLGQEVDGYTF. This chain links TRBV5-1 with TRBJ1-2, with D tentatively TRBD1 (6 bases). Trimming took off 0 bases at V and 6 bases at J, with 12 bases between the two ends. The CDR3 sequence is 14 residues long. CDR1 and CDR2 (germline): SGHRS, YFSETQ.

This clone was counted ten times or more. This chain joins TRBV11-2 and TRBJ2-7, with D perhaps matching TRBD1 (6 bases). This CDR3 comprises 17 residues. The germline gives CDR1 SGHAT, CDR2 FQNNGV. Trimming took 7 bases from V and 3 from J, leaving 25 bases between them. Written as DNA, the CDR3 is TGTGCCAGCAACCCACTTGTCGAGGGGGTTGTAGGCTACGAGCAGTACTTC. Amino acids: CASNPLVEGVVGYEQYF.

There are a few counts of this clone. The chain uses TRBV5-1 and TRBJ1-5; possible D gene TRBD1, 5 bases. The CDR3 extends over 15 amino acids. The germline V gene encodes CDR1 SGHRS and CDR2 YFSETQ. V gave up 0 bases and J gave up 0 bases, with 7 bases separating them. CDR3 in amino acids: CASSLAGISNQPQHF. In DNA form, the CDR3 reads TGCGCCAGCAGCTTGGCAGGGATTAGCAATCAGCCCCAGCATTTT.

This clone showed up just a few times. The V and J genes are TRBV21-1 and TRBJ2-3; TRBD2 reflects the table's D call only, with no check against the DNA. TRBV21-1 is classified as a pseudogene. The length of the CDR3 is 17 residues. As DNA, the CDR3 is TGTGCCAGCAGCAATAGGGGGACTAGCGGGTGCACAGATACGCAGTATTTT. Its protein is CASSNRGTSGCTDTQYF.

The chain couples TRBV6-6 to TRBJ1-4, with D unclear. The germline gives CDR1 MNHNY, CDR2 SVGAGI (reference sequence). Trimming removed 6 bases from V and 0 bases from J, with 8 bases in between. The CDR3 has 14 residues. In DNA, the CDR3 is TGTGCCAGCAGGGACGGTGCAACTAATGAAAAACTGTTTTTT. It codes for CASRDGATNEKLFF.

The chain combines TRBV18 with TRBJ2-7; 7 bases agree with TRBD1. V shed 3 bases and J 2 bases; nucleotides not matched to a gene: 7. CDR3 size: 15 residues. Per the germline V gene, CDR1 is KGHSH and CDR2 is LQKENI. CDR3 DNA sequence: TGTGCCAGCTCACCGCCTGATGGACAGGCCTACGAGCAGTACTTC. Translation: CASSPPDGQAYEQYF.

The chain combines TRBV11-2 with TRBJ1-5; possibly TRBD1 for D (5 bases). The CDR3 runs to 13 residues. Germline V gives CDR1 SGHAT, CDR2 FQNNGV. Trimming removed 7 bases from V and 9 bases from J, with 16 bases in between. The chain's CDR3 is CASTGHDSGPQHF. CDR3 coding DNA: TGTGCCAGCACCGGACACGACTCAGGGCCCCAGCATTTT.

The chain links TRBV2 to TRBJ2-3; TRBD1 is a possible D gene (5 bases). V was shortened by 1 base and J by 3 bases, with 11 bases between the two germline ends. CDR1 and CDR2 from the germline V gene are SNHLY and FYNNEI. The CDR3 has 15 amino acids. The CDR3 region is CASSEGGTWTDTQYF. The CDR3 coding sequence is TGTGCCAGCAGTGAAGGGGGCACATGGACAGATACGCAGTATTTT.